The T cell receptor (beta chain) under discussion was sequenced for a study of CD8+ T cells in alopecia areata. Study details: C3H/HeJ donors aged roughly 6-13 months with spontaneous alopecia supplied skin grafted onto roughly 6-11-week-old female C3H/HeJ mice. Study-level findings and limits: Lesional scalp exceeded normal scalp in clonality, especially in alopecia totalis/universalis.

From germline, CDR1 is NNHNN and CDR2 SYGAGS (reference sequence). This CDR3 region has 15 residues. V trimming: 1 base; J trimming: 5 bases; junction bases outside the gene matches: 3. Note on this clone: Its antigen is currently unknown. The genes are named according to mouse. The read finishes 4 residues shy of the CDR3 end, and the germline J gene is used to complete it.

RNA was extracted and reverse transcribed into cDNA as the sequencing template. Clones were sequenced by immunoSEQ multiplex PCR, and TCRdb holds only the in-frame ones, with some missing. The sample contains roughly 110,000 clones, none occurring once; about 20% lies in the top ten. The clonotype was recovered from a C3H/HeJ mouse with alopecia areata. The strain's MHC type: H2-k. The chain combines TRBV13-2 with TRBJ2-1, with 10 bases that match TRBD2. The sample consisted of lesional skin. The covered CDR3 bases are TGTGCCAGCGGTGATCTCGGACTGGGGGATGCT. Its protein is CASGDLGLGDA. The CDR3, in full, reads CASGDLGLGDAEQFF.